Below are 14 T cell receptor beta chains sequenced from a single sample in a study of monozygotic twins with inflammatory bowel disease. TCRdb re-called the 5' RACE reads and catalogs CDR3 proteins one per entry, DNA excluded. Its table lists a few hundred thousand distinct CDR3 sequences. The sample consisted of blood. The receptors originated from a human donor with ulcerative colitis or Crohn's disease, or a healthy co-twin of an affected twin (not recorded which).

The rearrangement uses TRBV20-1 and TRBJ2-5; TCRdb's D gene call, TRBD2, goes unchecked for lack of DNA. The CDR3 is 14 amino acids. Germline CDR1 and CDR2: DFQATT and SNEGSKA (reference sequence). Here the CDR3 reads CSANIAGARETQYF.

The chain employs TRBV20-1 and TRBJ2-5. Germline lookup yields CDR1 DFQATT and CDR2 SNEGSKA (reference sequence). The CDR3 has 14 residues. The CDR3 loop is CSARFSAVGETQYF.

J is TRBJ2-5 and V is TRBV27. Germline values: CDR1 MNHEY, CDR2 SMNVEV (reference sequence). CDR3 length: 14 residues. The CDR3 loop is CASSRKEPRETQYF.

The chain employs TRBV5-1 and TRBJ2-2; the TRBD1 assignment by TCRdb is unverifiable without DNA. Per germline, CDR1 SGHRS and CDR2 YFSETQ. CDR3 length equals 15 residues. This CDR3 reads CASSSPGAGTGELFF.

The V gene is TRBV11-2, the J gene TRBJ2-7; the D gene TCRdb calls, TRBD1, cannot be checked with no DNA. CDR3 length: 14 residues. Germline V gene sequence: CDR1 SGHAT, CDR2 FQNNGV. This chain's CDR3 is CASSLGTGYYEQYF.

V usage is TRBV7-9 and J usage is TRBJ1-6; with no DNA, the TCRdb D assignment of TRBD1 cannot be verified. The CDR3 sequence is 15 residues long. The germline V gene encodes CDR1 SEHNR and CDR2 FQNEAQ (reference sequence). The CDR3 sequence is CASSFGDRVGSPLHF.

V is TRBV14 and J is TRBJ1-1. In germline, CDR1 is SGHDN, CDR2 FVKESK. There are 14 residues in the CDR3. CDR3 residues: CASSLQREGTEAFF. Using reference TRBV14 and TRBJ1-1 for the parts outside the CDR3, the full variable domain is EAGVTQFPSHSVIEKGQTVTLRCDPISGHDNLYWYRRVMGKEIKFLLHFVKESKQDESGMPNNRFLAERTGGTYSTLKVQPAELEDSGVYFCASSLQREGTEAFFGQGTRLTVV.

The CDR3 loop is CASSGPTGNYGYTF. The rearrangement joins TRBV5-5 to TRBJ1-2. This CDR3 spans 14 amino acids. Per germline, CDR1 SGHKS and CDR2 YYEKEE (reference sequence).

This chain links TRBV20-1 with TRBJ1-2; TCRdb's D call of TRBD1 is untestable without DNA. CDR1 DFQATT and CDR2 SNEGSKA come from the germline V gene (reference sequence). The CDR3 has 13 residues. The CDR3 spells CSVRVTELYGYTF.

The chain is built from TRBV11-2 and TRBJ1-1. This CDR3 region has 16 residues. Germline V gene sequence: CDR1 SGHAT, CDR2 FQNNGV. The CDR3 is CASSLVTLGVNTEAFF.

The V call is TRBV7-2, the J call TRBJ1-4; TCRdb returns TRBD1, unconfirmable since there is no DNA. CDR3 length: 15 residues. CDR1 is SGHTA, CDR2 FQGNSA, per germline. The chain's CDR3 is CASSLRGGPNEKLFF.

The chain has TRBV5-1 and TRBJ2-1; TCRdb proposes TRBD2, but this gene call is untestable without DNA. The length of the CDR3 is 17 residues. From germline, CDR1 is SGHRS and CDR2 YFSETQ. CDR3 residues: CASSSTTRVPPYNEQFF.

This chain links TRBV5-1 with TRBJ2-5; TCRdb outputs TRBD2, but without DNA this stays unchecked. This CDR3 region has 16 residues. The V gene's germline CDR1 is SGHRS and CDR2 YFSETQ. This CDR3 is CASSWNGGLAEETQYF.

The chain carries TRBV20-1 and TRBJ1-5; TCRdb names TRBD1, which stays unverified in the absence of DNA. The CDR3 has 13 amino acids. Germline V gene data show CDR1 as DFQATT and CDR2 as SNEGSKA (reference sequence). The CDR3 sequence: CSARRPGNQPQHF.